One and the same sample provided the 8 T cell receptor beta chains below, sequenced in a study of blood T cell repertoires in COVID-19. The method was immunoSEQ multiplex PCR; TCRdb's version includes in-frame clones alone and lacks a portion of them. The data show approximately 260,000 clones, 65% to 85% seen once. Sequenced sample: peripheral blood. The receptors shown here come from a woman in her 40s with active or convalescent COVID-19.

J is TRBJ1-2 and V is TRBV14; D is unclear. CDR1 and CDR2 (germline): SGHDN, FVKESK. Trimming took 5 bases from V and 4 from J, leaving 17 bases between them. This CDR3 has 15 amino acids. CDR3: CASSSTTRPIYGYTF. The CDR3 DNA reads TGTGCCAGCAGCTCTACTACTAGGCCTATCTATGGCTACACCTTC.

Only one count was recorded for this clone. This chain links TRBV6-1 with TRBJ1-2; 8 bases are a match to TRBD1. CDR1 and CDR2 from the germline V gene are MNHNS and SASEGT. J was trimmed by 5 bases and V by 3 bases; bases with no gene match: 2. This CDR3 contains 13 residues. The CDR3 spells CASSDRGLYGYTF. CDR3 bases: TGTGCCAGCAGTGACAGGGGGCTTTATGGCTACACCTTC.

The CDR3 nucleotides read TGTGCCAGCAGCCAAGTTCCGGGGCAGGGGATGAACACCATATATTTT. This codes for CASSQVPGQGMNTIYF. J is TRBJ1-3 and V is TRBV3-1 (or the pseudogene TRBV3-2), with D tentatively TRBD1 (6 bases). The germline CDR1 and CDR2 sequences are LGHDT and YNNKEL (reference sequence). V lost 1 base to trimming and J lost 7 bases, with 17 bases between them. This CDR3 has 16 amino acids.

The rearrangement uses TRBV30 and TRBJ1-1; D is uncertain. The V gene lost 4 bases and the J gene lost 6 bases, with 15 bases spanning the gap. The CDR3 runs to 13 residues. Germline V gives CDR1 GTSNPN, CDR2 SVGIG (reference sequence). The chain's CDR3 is CAWKRQDRAEAFF. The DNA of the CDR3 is TGTGCCTGGAAGCGGCAGGATAGGGCTGAAGCTTTCTTT.

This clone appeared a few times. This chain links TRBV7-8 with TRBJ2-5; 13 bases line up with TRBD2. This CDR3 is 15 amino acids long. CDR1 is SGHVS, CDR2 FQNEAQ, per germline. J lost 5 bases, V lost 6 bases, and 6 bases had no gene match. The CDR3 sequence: CASSSGLAGQETQYF. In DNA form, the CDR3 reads TGTGCCAGCAGTTCGGGACTAGCGGGGCAGGAGACCCAGTACTTC. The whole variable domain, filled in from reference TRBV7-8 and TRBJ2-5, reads GAGVSQSPRYKVAKRGQDVALRCDPISGHVSLFWYQQALGQGPEFLTYFQNEAQLDKSGLPSDRFFAERPEGSVSTLKIQRTQQEDSAVYLCASSSGLAGQETQYFGPGTRLLVL.

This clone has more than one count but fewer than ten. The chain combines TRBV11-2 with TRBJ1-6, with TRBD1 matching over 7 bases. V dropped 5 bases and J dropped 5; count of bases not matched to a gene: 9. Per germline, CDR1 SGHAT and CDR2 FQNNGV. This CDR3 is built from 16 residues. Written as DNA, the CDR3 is TGTGCCAGCAGCGCCCTGACAGGGCTTGATAATTCACCCCTCCACTTT. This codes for CASSALTGLDNSPLHF.

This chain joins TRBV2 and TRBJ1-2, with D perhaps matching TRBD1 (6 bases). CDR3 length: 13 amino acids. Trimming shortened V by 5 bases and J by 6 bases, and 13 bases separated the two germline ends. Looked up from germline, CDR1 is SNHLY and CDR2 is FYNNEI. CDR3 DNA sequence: TGTGCCAGCAGTTGGTACAGGGAAGATGGCTACACCTTC. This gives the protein CASSWYREDGYTF.

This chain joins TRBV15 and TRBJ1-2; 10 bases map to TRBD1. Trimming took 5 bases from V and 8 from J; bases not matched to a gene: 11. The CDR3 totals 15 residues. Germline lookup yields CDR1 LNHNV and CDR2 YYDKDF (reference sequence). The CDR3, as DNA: TGTGCCACCAGCGTAGGACAGGGGGAATCGGACGGCTACACCTTC. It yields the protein CATSVGQGESDGYTF.